This T cell receptor (beta chain) was recovered during a study of T cells in Graves' hyperthyroidism and ophthalmopathy. RNA transcripts served as the template for amplifying TCR beta CDR3 regions. Researchers ran a first-round RT-PCR on the TCR CDR3 using the HTBI primer set. TCRdb itself ran the multiplex PCR reads through MiXCR, one entry per CDR3 protein. The sample has more than 550,000 distinct CDR3 sequences, under 20% seen once; the top ten hold 16%. Germline V gene sequence: CDR1 LGHDT, CDR2 YNNKEL (reference sequence). The CDR3 totals 15 residues. The V end was cut by 4 bases, the J end by 6 bases, with 16 bases between. This clonotype was observed at least ten times.

The sequence derives from a woman in her fifties or sixties with Graves' hyperthyroidism that later progressed to Graves' ophthalmopathy. The sequenced material came from blood. The chain is built from TRBV3-1 and TRBJ2-1; a possible D gene is TRBD2 (7 bases). The CDR3 loop is CASSRGGPIGNEQFF. CDR3 bases: TGTGCCAGCAGCCGGGGGGGGCCGATCGGCAATGAGCAGTTCTTC.